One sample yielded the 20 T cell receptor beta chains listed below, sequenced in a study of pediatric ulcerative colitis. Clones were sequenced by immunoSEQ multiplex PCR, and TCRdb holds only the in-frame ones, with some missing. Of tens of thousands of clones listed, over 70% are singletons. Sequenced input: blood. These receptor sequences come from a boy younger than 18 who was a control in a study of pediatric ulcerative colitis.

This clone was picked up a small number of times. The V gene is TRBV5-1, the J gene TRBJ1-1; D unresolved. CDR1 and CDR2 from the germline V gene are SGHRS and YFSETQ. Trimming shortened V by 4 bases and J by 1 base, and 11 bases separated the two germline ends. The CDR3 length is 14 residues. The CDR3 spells CASSPWTENTEAFF. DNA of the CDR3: TGCGCCAGCAGCCCCTGGACGGAGAACACTGAAGCTTTCTTT.

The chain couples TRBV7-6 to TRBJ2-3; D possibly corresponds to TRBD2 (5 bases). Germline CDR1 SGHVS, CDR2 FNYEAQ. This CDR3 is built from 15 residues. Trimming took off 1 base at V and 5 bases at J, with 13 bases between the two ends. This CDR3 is CASSLGSLEGDTQYF. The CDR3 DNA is TGTGCCAGCAGCTTAGGGTCCCTAGAGGGAGATACGCAGTATTTT.

This chain's CDR3 is CASSEGGSPYNEQFF. The DNA for the CDR3 is TGTGCCAGCAGCGAAGGCGGGAGCCCGTACAATGAGCAGTTCTTC. The chain employs TRBV9 and TRBJ2-1, with 7 bases aligning to TRBD2. Germline V gene sequence: CDR1 SGDLS, CDR2 YYNGEE. The CDR3 consists of 15 residues. V trimming: 3 bases; J trimming: 4 bases; junction bases outside the gene matches: 7.

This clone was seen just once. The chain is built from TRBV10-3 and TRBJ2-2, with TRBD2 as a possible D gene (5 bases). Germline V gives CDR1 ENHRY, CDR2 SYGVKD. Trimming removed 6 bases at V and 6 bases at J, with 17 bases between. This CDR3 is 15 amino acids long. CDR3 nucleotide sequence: TGTGCCATCAGCCCACCACGGACTTTCCCCGGGGAGCTGTTTTTT. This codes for CAISPPRTFPGELFF.

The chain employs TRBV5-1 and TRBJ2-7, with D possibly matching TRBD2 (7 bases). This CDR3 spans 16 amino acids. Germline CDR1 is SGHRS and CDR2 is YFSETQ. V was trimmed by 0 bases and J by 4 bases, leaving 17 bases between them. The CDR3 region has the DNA TGCGCCAGCAGCTTGGCCCCGAGGGGGGAGGGGTACGAGCAGTACTTC. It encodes CASSLAPRGEGYEQYF.

The CDR3 region is CASSRDNYGYTF. Here the CDR3 DNA reads TGTGCCAGCAGTCGCGACAACTATGGCTACACCTTC. The V and J genes are TRBV2 and TRBJ1-2; D remains unclear. The V end lost 5 bases, the J end lost 2 bases, and 6 bases lay between the germline ends. The CDR3 loop spans 12 amino acids. Per germline, CDR1 SNHLY and CDR2 FYNNEI.

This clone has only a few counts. CDR3 coding DNA: TGTGCCAGTAGGGGACAGGGGGACACTGAAGCTTTCTTT. It yields the protein CASRGQGDTEAFF. The chain combines TRBV19 with TRBJ1-1; 11 bases align to TRBD1. Germline lookup yields CDR1 LNHDA and CDR2 SQIVND (reference sequence). The CDR3 totals 13 residues. The trim removed 6 bases at V and 3 bases at J, leaving 0 bases unmatched.

The CDR3 protein is CASRASYEGEQYF. The CDR3 DNA is TGTGCCAGCAGGGCCTCCTACGAGGGGGAGCAGTACTTC. The chain carries TRBV28 and TRBJ2-7; D may be TRBD1 or TRBD2 (5 bases each). The CDR3 is made up of 13 amino acids. The germline CDR1 and CDR2 sequences are MDHEN and SYDVKM. The V gene lost 6 bases and the J gene lost 7 bases, with 16 bases spanning the gap.

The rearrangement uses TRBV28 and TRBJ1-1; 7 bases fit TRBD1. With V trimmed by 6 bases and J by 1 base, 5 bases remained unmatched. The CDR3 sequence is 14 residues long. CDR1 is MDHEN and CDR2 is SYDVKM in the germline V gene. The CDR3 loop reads CASSLQGRNTEAFF. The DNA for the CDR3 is TGTGCCAGCAGCCTACAGGGGAGGAACACTGAAGCTTTCTTT. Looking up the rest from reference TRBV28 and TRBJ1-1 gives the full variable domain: DVKVTQSSRYLVKRTGEKVFLECVQDMDHENMFWYRQDPGLGLRLIYFSYDVKMKEKGDIPEGYSVSREKKERFSLILESASTNQTSMYLCASSLQGRNTEAFFGQGTRLTVV.

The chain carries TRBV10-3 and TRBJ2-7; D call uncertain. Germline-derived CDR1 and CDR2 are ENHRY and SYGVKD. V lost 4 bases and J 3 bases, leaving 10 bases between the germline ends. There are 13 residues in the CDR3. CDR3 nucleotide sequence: TGTGCCATCAGTGCGACCCCAGACTACGAGCAGTACTTC. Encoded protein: CAISATPDYEQYF.

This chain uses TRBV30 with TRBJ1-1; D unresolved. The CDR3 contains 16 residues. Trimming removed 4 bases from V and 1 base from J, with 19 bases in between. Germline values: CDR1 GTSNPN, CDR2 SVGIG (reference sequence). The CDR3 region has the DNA TGTGCCTGGACGACCGAGAGACGGCAGCCGAACACTGAAGCTTTCTTT. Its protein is CAWTTERRQPNTEAFF. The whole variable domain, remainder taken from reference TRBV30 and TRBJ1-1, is SQTIHQWPATLVQPVGSPLSLECTVEGTSNPNLYWYRQAAGRGLQLLFYSVGIGQISSEVPQNLSASRPQDRQFILSSKKLLLSDSGFYLCAWTTERRQPNTEAFFGQGTRLTVV.

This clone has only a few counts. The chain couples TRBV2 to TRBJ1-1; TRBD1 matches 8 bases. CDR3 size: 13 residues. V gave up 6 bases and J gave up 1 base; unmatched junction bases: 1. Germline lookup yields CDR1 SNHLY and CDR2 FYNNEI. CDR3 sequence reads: CASRGQGNTEAFF. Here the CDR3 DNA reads TGTGCCAGCAGAGGACAGGGGAACACTGAAGCTTTCTTT.

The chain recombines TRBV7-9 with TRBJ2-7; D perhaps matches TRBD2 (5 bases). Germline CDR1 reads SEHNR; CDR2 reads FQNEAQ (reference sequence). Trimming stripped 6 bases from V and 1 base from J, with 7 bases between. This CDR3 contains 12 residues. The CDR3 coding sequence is TGTGCCAGCAGGAGGGAATCCTACGAGCAGTACTTC. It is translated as CASRRESYEQYF.

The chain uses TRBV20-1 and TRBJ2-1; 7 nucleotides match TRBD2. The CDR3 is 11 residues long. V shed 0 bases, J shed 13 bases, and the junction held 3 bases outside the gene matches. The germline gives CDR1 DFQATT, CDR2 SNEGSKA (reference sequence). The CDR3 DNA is TGCAGTGCTAGAGATGGGAGGGACCAGTTCTTC. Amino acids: CSARDGRDQFF.

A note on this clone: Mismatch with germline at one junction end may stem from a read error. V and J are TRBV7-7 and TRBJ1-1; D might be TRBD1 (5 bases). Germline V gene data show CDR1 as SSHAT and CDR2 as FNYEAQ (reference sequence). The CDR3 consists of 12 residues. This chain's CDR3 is CASNFRGTEAFF. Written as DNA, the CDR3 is TGTGCTAGCAACTTCCGGGGGACTGAAGCTTTCTTT.

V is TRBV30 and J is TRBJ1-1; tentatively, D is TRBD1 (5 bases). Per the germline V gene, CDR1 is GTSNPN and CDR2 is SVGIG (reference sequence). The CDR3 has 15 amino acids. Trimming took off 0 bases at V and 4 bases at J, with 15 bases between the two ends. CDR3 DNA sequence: TGTGCCTGGAGTGTACTAGGCGGGACCGGCACTGAAGCTTTCTTT. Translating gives CAWSVLGGTGTEAFF.

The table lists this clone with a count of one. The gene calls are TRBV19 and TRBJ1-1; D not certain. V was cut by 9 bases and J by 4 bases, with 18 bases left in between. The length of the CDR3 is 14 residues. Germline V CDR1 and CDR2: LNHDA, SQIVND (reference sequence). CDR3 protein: CASTRWVTTTEAFF. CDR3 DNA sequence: TGTGCCAGCACCCGGTGGGTCACGACCACTGAAGCTTTCTTT.

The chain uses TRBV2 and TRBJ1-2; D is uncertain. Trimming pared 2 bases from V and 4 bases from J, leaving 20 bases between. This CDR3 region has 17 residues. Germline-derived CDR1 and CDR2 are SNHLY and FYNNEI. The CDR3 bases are TGTGCCAGCAGTGAATCCCGGTCGGGCCCCTATGGCTATGGCTACACCTTC. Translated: CASSESRSGPYGYGYTF.

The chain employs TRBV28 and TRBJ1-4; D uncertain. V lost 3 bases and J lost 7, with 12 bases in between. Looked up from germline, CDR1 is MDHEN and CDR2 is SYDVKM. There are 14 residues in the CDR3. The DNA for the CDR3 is TGTGCCAGCAGTTTCGGACCCTCTAGTGAAAAACTGTTTTTT. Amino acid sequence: CASSFGPSSEKLFF. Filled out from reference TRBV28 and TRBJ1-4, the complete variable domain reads DVKVTQSSRYLVKRTGEKVFLECVQDMDHENMFWYRQDPGLGLRLIYFSYDVKMKEKGDIPEGYSVSREKKERFSLILESASTNQTSMYLCASSFGPSSEKLFFGSGTQLSVL.

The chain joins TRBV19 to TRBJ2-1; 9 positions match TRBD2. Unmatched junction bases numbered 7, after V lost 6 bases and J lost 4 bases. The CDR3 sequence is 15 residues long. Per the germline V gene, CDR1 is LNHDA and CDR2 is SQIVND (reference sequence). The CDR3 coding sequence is TGTGCCAGTAGCCGGGCGGGAGGGGGTTACAATGAGCAGTTCTTC. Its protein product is CASSRAGGGYNEQFF.